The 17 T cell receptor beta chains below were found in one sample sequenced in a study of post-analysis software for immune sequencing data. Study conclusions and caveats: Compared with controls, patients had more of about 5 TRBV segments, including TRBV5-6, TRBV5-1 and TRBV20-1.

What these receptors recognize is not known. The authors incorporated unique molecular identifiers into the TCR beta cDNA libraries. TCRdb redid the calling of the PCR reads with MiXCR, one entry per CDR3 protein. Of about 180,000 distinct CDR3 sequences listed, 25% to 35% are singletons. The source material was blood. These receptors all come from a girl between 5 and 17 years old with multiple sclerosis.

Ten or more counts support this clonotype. CDR3 protein: CASSSGISSYEQYF. The CDR3 DNA reads TGTGCCAGCAGCTCCGGTATCTCGTCCTACGAGCAGTACTTC. The V call is TRBV7-2, the J call TRBJ2-7; D uncertain. The CDR3 has 14 residues. The ends were cut back, 4 bases at V and 1 base at J, with 11 bases in the middle. CDR1 is SGHTA, CDR2 FQGNSA, per germline.

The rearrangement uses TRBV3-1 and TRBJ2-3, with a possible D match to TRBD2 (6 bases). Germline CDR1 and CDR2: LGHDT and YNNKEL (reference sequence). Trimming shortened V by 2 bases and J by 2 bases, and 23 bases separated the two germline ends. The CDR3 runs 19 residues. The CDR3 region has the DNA TGTGCCAGCAGCCAATCTTACGGAGGGGCAGTTGATCCCACAGATACGCAGTATTTT. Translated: CASSQSYGGAVDPTDTQYF.

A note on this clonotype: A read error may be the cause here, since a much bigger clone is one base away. Written as DNA, the CDR3 is TGTCCCAGCAGCTCTTGGGAGGGCGTCGACGAGCAGTACTTC. It yields the protein CPSSSWEGVDEQYF. The chain employs TRBV7-2 and TRBJ2-4; 7 bases map to TRBD2. The J call may be faulty, since TRBJ2-7 better matches the DNA end. CDR1 is SGHTA and CDR2 is FQGNSA in the germline V gene. CDR3 length equals 14 residues.

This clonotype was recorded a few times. CDR3 protein: CASSRERGLAGRDEQFF. The CDR3 nucleotides read TGTGCCAGCAGTCGCGAGAGGGGACTAGCGGGTAGGGATGAGCAGTTCTTC. The chain is built from TRBV6-1 and TRBJ2-1; 12 bases match TRBD2. The CDR3 extends over 17 amino acids. V shed 5 bases, J shed 8 bases, and the junction held 13 bases outside the gene matches. CDR1 MNHNS and CDR2 SASEGT come from the germline V gene.

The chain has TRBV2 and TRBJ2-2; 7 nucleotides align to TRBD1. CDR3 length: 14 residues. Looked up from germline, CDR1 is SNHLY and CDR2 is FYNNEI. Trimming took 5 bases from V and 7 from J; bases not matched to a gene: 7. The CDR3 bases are TGTGCCAGCAGTCGGGACAGTAGGGTCGGGGAGCTGTTTTTT. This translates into CASSRDSRVGELFF.

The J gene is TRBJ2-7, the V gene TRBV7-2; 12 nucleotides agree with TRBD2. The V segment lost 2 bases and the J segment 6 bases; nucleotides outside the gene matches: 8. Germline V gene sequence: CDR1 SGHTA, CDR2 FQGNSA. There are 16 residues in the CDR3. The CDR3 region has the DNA TGTGCCAGCAGCTTATGGGGACTAGCGGGTCGGGGCGAGCAGTACTTC. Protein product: CASSLWGLAGRGEQYF.

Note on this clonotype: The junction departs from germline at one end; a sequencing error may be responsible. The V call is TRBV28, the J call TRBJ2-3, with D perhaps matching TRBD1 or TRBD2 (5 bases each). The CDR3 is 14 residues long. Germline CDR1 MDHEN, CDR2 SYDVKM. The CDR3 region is CATLNSGETDAQYF. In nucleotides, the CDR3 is TGTGCCACCCTAAACAGCGGTGAGACAGATGCGCAGTATTTT.

The CDR3 nucleotides are TGCAGCGAACGTTCAGCAGTGGCGTTGCCCTACGAGCAGTACTTC. It translates to CSERSAVALPYEQYF. The J gene is TRBJ2-7, the V gene TRBV29-1, with no clear D. The CDR3 loop spans 15 amino acids. In germline, CDR1 is SQVTM, CDR2 ANQGSEA. Trimming stripped 7 bases from V and 2 bases from J, with 21 bases between.

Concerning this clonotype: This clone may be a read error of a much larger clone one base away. The CDR3 loop is CASSEYPGTELQKQYF. The CDR3 coding sequence is TGTGCCAGCAGTGAATATCCGGGGACAGAGCTACAGAAGCAGTACTTC. The gene calls are TRBV6-1 and TRBJ2-7; TRBD1 matches 7 bases. The CDR3 has 16 residues. V shed 2 bases and J 8 bases; nucleotides not matched to a gene: 15. Germline V gene lookup returns CDR1 MNHNS and CDR2 SASEGT.

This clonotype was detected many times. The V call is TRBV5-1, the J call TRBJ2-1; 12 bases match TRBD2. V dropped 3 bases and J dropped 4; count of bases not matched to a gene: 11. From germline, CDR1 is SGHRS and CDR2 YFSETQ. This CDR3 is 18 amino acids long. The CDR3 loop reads CASSYGLAGGLSYNEQFF. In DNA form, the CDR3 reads TGCGCCAGCAGCTATGGGCTAGCGGGAGGGCTTTCGTACAATGAGCAGTTCTTC.

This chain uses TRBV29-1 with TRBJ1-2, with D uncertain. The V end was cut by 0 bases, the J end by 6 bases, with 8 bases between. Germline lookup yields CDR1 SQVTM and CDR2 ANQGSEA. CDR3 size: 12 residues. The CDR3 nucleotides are TGCAGCGTTGAAGACCGGAACCATGGCTACACCTTC. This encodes CSVEDRNHGYTF.

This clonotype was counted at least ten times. The CDR3 is CSVELAVYNEQFF. The CDR3 bases are TGCAGCGTTGAACTAGCGGTTTACAATGAGCAGTTCTTC. This sequence joins TRBV29-1 and TRBJ2-1; TRBD2 matches 7 bases. With V trimmed by 2 bases and J by 4 bases, 2 bases remained unmatched. The germline CDR1 and CDR2 sequences are SQVTM and ANQGSEA. The CDR3 length is 13 residues.

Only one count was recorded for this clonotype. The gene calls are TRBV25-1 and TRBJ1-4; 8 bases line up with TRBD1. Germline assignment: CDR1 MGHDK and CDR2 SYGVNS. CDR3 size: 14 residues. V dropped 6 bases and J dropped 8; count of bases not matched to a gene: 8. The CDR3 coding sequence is TGTGCCAGCAGGGAACCAGGGGGCGGAGAAAAACTGTTTTTT. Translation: CASREPGGGEKLFF.

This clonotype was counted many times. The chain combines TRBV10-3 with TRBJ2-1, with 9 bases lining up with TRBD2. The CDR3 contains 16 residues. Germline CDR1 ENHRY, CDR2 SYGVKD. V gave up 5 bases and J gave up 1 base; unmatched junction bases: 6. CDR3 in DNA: TGTGCCATCAGTTTCGTGGCGGGAGGGTCCTACAATGAGCAGTTCTTC. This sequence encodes CAISFVAGGSYNEQFF.

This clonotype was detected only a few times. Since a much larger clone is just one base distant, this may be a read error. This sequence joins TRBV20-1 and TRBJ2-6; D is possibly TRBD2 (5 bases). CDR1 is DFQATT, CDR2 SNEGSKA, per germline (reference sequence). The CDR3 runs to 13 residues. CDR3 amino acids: CGASPSGANVLTF. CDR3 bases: TGCGGTGCTAGCCCCTCTGGGGCCAACGTCCTGACTTTC.

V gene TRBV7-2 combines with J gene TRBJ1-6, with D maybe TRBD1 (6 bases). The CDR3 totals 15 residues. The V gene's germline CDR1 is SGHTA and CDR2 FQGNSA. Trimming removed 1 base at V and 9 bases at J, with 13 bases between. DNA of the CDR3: TGTGCCAGCAGCTTAGGCCAGGGGCGAACTTCACCCCTCCACTTT. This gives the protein CASSLGQGRTSPLHF.

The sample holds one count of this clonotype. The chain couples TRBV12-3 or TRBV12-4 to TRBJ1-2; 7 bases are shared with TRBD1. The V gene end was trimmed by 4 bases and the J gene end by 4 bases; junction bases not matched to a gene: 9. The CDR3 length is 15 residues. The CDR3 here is CASSSYKDRIYGYTF. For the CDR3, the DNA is TGTGCCAGCAGTTCATATAAGGACAGGATCTATGGCTACACCTTC.